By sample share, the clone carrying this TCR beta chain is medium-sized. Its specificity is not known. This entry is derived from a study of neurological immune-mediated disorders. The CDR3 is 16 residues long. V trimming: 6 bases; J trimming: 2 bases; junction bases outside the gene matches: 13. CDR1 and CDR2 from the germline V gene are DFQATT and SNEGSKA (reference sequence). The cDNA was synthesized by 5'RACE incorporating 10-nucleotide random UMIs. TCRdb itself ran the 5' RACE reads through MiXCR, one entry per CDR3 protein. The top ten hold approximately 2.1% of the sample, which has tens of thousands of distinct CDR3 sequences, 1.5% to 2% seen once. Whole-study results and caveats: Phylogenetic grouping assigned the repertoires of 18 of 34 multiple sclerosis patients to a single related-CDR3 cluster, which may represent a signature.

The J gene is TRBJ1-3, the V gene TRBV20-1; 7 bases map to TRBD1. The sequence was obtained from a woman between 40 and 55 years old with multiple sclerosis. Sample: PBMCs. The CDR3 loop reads CSAPSPTGLAGNTIYF. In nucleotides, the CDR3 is TGCAGTGCCCCGTCCCCGACAGGGTTGGCTGGAAACACCATATATTTT.